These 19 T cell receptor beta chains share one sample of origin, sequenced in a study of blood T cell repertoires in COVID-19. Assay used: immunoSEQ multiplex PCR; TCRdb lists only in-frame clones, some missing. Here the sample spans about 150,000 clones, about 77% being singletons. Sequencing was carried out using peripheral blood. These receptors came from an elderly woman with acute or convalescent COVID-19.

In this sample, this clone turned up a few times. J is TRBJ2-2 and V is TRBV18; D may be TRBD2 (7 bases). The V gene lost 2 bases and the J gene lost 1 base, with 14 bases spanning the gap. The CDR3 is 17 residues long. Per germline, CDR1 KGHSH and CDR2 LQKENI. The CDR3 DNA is TGTGCCAGCTCACCATGGGGGGGGCCCGAGAACACCGGGGAGCTGTTTTTT. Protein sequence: CASSPWGGPENTGELFF.

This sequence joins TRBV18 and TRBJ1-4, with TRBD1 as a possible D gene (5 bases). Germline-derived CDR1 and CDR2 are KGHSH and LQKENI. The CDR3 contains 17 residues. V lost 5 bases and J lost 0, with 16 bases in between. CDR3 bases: TGTGCCAGCTCAGCGGGGCAGGGAAGGGCAACTAATGAAAAACTGTTTTTT. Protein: CASSAGQGRATNEKLFF.

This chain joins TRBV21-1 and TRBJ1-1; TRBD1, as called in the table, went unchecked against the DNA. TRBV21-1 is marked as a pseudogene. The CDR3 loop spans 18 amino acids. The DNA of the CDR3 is TGTGCCAGCAGCTCTTCTAAGACAGGGGGCGCAGGGGACACTGAAGCTTTCTTT. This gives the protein CASSSSKTGGAGDTEAFF.

The CDR3 spells CASSWGGTGGSGYTF. The CDR3 nucleotides are TGTGCCAGCAGCTGGGGCGGGACAGGGGGCTCTGGCTACACCTTC. This chain joins TRBV5-4 and TRBJ1-2, with 12 bases identical to TRBD1. The V and J ends lost 3 bases and 7 bases, in that order; junction bases with no gene match: 7. Germline V gives CDR1 SGHNT, CDR2 YYREEE (reference sequence). This CDR3 is 15 amino acids long.

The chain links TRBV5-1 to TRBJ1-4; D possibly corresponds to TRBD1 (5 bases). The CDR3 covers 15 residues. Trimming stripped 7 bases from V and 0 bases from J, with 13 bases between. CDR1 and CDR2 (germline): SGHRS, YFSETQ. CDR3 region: CASRYRPATNEKLFF. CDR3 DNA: TGCGCCAGCCGATACAGGCCGGCAACTAATGAAAAACTGTTTTTT.

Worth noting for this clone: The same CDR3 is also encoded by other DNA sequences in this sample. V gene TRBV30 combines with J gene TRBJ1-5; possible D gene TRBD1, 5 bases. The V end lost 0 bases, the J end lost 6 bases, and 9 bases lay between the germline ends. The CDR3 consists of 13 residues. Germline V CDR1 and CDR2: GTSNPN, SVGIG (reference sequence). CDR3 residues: CAWSVQGGQPQHF. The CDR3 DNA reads TGTGCCTGGAGTGTCCAGGGTGGTCAGCCCCAGCATTTT. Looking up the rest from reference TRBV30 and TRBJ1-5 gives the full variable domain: SQTIHQWPATLVQPVGSPLSLECTVEGTSNPNLYWYRQAAGRGLQLLFYSVGIGQISSEVPQNLSASRPQDRQFILSSKKLLLSDSGFYLCAWSVQGGQPQHFGDGTRLSIL.

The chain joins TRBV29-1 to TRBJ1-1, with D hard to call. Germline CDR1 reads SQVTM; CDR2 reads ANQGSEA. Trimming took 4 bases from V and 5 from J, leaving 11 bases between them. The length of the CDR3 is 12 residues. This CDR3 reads CSVGRSGTEAFF. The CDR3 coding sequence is TGCAGCGTTGGCAGGTCGGGAACTGAAGCTTTCTTT.

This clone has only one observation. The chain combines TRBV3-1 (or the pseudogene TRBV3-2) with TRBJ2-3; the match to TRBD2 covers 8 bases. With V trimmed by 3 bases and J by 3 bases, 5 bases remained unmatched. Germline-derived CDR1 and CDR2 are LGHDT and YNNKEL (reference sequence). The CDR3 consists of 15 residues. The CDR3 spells CASSQGLDLTDTQYF. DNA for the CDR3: TGTGCCAGCAGCCAGGGACTAGACTTAACAGATACGCAGTATTTT.

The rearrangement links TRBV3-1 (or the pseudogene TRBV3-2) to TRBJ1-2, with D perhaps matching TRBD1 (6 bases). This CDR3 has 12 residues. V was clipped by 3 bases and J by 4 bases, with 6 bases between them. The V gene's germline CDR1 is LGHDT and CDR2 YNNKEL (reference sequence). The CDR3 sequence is CASSQTGYGYTF. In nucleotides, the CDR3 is TGTGCCAGCAGCCAGACAGGCTATGGCTACACCTTC.

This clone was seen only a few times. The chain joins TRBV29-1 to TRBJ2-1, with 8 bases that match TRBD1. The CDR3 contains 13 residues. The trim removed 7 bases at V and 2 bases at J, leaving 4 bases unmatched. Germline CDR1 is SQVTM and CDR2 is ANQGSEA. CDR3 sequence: CSAVTGAYNEQFF. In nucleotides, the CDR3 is TGCAGCGCTGTGACAGGGGCCTACAATGAGCAGTTCTTC.

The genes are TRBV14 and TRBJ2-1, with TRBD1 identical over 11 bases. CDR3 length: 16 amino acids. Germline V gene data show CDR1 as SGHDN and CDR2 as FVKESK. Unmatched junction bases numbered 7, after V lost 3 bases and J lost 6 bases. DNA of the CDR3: TGTGCCAGCAGCCATATCCGGGACAGGGGGGGCAATGAGCAGTTCTTC. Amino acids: CASSHIRDRGGNEQFF. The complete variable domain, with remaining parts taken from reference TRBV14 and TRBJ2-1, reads EAGVTQFPSHSVIEKGQTVTLRCDPISGHDNLYWYRRVMGKEIKFLLHFVKESKQDESGMPNNRFLAERTGGTYSTLKVQPAELEDSGVYFCASSHIRDRGGNEQFFGPGTRLTVL.

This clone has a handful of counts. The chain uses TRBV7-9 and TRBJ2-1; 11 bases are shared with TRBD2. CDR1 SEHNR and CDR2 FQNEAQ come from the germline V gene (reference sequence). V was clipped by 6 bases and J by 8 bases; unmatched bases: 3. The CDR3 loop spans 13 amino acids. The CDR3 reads CASRTSGSYEQFF. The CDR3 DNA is TGTGCCAGCAGAACTAGCGGGAGCTATGAGCAGTTCTTC.

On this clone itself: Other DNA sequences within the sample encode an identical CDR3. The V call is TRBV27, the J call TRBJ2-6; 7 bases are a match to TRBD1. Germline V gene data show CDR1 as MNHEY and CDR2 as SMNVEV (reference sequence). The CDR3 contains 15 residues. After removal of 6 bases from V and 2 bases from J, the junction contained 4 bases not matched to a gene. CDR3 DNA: TGTGCCAGCAGGCCACAGGGGACTGGGGCCAACGTCCTGACTTTC. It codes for CASRPQGTGANVLTF.

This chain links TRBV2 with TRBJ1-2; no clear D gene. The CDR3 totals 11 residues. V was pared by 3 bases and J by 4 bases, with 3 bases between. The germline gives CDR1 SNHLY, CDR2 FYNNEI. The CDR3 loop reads CASSEAYGYTF. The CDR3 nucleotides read TGTGCCAGCAGTGAGGCCTATGGCTACACCTTC.

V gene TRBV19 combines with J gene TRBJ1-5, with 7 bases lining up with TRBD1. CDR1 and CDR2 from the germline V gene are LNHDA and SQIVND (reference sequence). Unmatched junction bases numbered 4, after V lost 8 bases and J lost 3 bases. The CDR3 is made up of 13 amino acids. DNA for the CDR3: TGTGCCAGTTCCGGACAGGCCAATCAGCCCCAGCATTTT. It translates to CASSGQANQPQHF.

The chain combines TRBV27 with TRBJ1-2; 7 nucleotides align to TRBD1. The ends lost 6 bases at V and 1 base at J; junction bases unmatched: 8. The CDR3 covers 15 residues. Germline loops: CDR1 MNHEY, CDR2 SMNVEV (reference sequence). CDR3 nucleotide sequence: TGTGCCAGCAGAACCAGACAGGGCCTTAACTATGGCTACACCTTC. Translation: CASRTRQGLNYGYTF.

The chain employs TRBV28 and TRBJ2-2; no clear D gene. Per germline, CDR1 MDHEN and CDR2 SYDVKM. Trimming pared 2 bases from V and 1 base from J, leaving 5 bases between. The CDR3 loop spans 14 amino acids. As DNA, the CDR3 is TGTGCCAGCAGTTTACTAAAGAACACCGGGGAGCTGTTTTTT. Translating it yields CASSLLKNTGELFF.

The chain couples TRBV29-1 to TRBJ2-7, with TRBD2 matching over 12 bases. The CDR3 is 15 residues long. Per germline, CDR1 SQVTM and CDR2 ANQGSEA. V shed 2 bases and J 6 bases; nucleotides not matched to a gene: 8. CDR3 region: CSVESLAGGLGEQYF. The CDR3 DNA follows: TGCAGCGTTGAATCCCTAGCGGGGGGGCTGGGCGAGCAGTACTTC.

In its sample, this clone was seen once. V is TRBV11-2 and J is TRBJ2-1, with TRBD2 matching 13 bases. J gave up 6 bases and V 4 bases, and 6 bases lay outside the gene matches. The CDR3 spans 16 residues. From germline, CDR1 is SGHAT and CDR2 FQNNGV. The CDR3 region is CASSYSGLAGSNEQFF. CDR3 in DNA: TGTGCCAGCAGCTACTCGGGACTAGCGGGAAGCAATGAGCAGTTCTTC. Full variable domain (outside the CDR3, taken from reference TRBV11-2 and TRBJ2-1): EAGVAQSPRYKIIEKRQSVAFWCNPISGHATLYWYQQILGQGPKLLIQFQNNGVVDDSQLPKDRFSAERLKGVDSTLKIQPAKLEDSAVYLCASSYSGLAGSNEQFFGPGTRLTVL.